This record looks at one T cell receptor beta chain sequence and its context. The antigen is unknown. The V gene end was trimmed by 10 bases and the J gene end by 5 bases; junction bases not matched to a gene: 7. The CDR3 has 13 residues. Germline V lookup: CDR1 ENHRY, CDR2 SYGVKD. Scientists amplified the TCR beta CDR3 regions from RNA transcripts. After a first-round RT-PCR with HTBI primers, a second-round multiplex PCR was run. Using its own MiXCR run on the multiplex PCR reads, TCRdb lists one record per CDR3 protein. The table records hundreds of thousands of distinct CDR3 sequences, about two fifths of them present only once. The entry originates in a study of Graves' ophthalmopathy and Graves' hyperthyroidism. Findings and caveats of the study: The blood repertoire also included most expanded thyroid clonotypes above 0.001 frequency. Ophthalmopathy was separated from stable hyperthyroidism by a 13-signature model with over 85% sensitivity and around 81% specificity. The model forecast ophthalmopathy progression, reaching 60% to 71% sensitivity and approximately 79% specificity.

The chain is built from TRBV10-3 and TRBJ2-7; 11 nucleotides match TRBD2. The sequence came from an adult man with Graves' ophthalmopathy. The specimen was peripheral blood. The CDR3 DNA reads as TGTGCCACTGCTAGCGGGAGGTCCCACGAGCAGTACTTC. It specifies CATASGRSHEQYF.